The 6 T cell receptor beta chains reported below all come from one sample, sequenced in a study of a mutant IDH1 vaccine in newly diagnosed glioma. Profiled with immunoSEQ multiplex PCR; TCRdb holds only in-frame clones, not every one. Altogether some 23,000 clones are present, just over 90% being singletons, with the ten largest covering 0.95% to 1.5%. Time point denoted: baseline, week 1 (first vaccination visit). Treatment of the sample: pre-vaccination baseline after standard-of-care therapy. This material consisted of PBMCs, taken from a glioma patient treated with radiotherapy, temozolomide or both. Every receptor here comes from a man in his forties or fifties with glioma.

The CDR3 region has the DNA TGTGCCAGCAGCCACGGGGGGGGGACAGATACGCAGTATTTT. Its translation is CASSHGGGTDTQYF. The chain uses TRBV7-3 and TRBJ2-3; TRBD2 aligns across 8 bases. The ends lost 5 bases at V and 3 bases at J; junction bases unmatched: 4. The CDR3 loop spans 14 amino acids. Germline-derived CDR1 and CDR2 are SGHTA and FQGTGA.

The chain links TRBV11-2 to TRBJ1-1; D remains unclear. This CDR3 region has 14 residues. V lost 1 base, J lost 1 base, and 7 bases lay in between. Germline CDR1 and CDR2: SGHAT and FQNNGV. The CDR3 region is CASSLGEKNTEAFF. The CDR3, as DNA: TGTGCCAGCAGCTTAGGGGAGAAGAACACTGAAGCTTTCTTT.

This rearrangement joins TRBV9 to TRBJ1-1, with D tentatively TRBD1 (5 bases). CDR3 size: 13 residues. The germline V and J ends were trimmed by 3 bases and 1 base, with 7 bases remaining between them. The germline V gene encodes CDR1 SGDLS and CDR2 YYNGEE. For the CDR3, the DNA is TGTGCCAGCAGCGACACAGGGAACACTGAAGCTTTCTTT. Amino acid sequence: CASSDTGNTEAFF.

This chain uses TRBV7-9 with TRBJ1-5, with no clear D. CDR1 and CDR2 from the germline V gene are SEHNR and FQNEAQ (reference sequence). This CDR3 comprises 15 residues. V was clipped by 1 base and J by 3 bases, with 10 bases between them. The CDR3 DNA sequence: TGTGCCAGCAGCTTAGGGGGAGGGAACAATCAGCCCCAGCATTTT. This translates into CASSLGGGNNQPQHF.

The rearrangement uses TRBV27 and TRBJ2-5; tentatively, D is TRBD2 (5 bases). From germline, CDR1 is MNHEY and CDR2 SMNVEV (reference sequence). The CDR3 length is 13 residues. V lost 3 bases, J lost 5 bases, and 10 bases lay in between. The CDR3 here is CASSFEGRETQYF. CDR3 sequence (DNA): TGTGCCAGCAGTTTCGAGGGTAGGGAGACCCAGTACTTC.

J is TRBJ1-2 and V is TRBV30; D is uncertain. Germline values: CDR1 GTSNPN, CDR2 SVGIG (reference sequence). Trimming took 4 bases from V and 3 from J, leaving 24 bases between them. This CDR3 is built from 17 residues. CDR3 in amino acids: CAWTHRVPVGVHYGYTF. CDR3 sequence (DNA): TGTGCCTGGACCCACCGGGTTCCAGTAGGAGTACACTATGGCTACACCTTC.